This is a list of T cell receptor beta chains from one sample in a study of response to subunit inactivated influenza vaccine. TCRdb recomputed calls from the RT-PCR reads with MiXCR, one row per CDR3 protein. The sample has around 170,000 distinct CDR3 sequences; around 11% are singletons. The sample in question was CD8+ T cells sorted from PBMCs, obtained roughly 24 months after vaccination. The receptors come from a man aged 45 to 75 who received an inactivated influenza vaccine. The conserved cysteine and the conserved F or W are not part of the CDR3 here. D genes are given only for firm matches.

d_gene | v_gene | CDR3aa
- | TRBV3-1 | ASSQRLVSGVDEQF
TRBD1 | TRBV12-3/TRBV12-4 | ASSLEGLNRGLNYGYT
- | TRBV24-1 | ATSDSSRQYGYT
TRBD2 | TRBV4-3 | ASSPGLAGGRVGELF
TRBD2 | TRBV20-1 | SARGSGVAGADTQY
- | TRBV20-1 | SAPGSVSYNEQF
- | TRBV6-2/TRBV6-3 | ASTSGGLMPQH
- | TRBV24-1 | ATSDLRGEAGRGNEQF
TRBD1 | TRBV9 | ASSTGTGPGDEQF
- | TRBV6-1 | ASRDGRPYTQY
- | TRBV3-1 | ASSQELVTYNEQF
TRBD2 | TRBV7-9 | ASRFSGGNTGELF
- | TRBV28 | ASSTRISATDTQY
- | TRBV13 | ASSLRGTNTIY
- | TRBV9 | ASSPGMGANVLT
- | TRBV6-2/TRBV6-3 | ASSYSYEQF
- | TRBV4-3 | ASSQEDSSNEKLF
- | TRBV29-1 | SVSGGTYSYNEQF
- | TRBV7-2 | ASSHGVPDTQY
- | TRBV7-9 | ASSLGRLTYEQY
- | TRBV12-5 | ASGHPGLNGETQY
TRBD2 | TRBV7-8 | ASRFSGNVDTQY